These T cell receptor beta chains were read from a single sample in a study of vaccination effects on CD4 cells after COVID-19. Sequencing used immunoSEQ multiplex PCR; TCRdb keeps in-frame clones, though not all of them. This sample carries approximately 44,000 clones, more than 60% of them seen once, and the ten largest clones take 26%. These receptors' antigens are unknown. The sequencing used CD4+ T cells from PBMCs cultured with HCoV-OC43 spike peptides, collected before COVID-19 vaccination. The receptors originated from a human donor who received a COVID-19 vaccine. The CDR3 runs from the conserved cysteine through the conserved F or W. D genes are given only for firm matches. Clone size appears in some rows only: once, few, many, or a class for an expanded clone.

size | J | D | V | CDR3 | DNA
- | TRBJ1-5 | - | TRBV24-1 | CATRTQGYSNQPQHF | TGTGCCACCAGAACACAGGGTTATAGCAATCAGCCCCAGCATTTT
- | TRBJ1-5 | TRBD1 | TRBV28 | CASSFGTAVSNQPQHF | TGTGCCAGCAGTTTCGGGACAGCCGTAAGCAATCAGCCCCAGCATTTT
- | TRBJ1-1 | - | TRBV11-1 | CASSLRRGTEAFF | TGTGCCAGCAGCTTACGCAGAGGAACTGAAGCTTTCTTT
- | TRBJ2-3 | TRBD2 | TRBV11-2 | CASSSRLAGGTDTQYF | TGTGCCAGCAGCTCCAGACTAGCGGGGGGCACAGATACGCAGTATTTT
- | TRBJ2-3 | - | TRBV5-5 | CASSLEQTDTQYF | TGTGCCAGCAGCTTGGAACAGACAGATACGCAGTATTTT
- | TRBJ1-5 | - | TRBV5-8 | CASSPGQAPNQPQHF | TGTGCCAGCAGCCCCGGTCAGGCTCCGAATCAGCCCCAGCATTTT
few | TRBJ1-2 | - | TRBV19 | CASSIANYGYTF | TGTGCCAGTAGTATTGCCAACTATGGCTACACCTTC
few | TRBJ1-1 | - | TRBV6-2/TRBV6-3 | CASSYLAEAFF | TGTGCCAGCAGTTATCTTGCTGAAGCTTTCTTT
- | TRBJ1-3 | - | TRBV2 | CASSEVGTISGNTIYF | TGTGCCAGCAGTGAAGTGGGTACTATCTCTGGAAACACCATATATTTT
few | TRBJ1-1 | - | TRBV3-1/TRBV3-2 | CASSQGIAGSNTEAFF | TGTGCCAGCAGCCAAGGCATTGCGGGGTCGAACACTGAAGCTTTCTTT
- | TRBJ2-2 | - | TRBV2 | CASRQGPGELFF | TGTGCCAGCAGACAGGGCCCCGGGGAGCTGTTTTTT
- | TRBJ1-2 | TRBD1 | TRBV5-4 | CASSPETGSIGGYTF | TGTGCCAGCAGCCCTGAGACAGGGTCCATCGGTGGCTACACCTTC
few | TRBJ1-5 | - | TRBV19 | CASRSPGGNQPQHF | TGTGCCAGTAGGAGCCCAGGAGGCAATCAGCCCCAGCATTTT
- | TRBJ2-3 | - | TRBV5-4 | CASSWTLGTGGSSTDTQYF | TGTGCCAGCAGCTGGACATTGGGAACAGGAGGCAGTAGCACAGATACGCAGTATTTT
- | TRBJ2-1 | - | TRBV6-5 | CASSYRGNEQFF | TGTGCCAGCAGTTACAGGGGTAATGAGCAGTTCTTC
- | TRBJ1-2 | - | TRBV4-3 | CASSQAAGQLYGYTF | TGCGCCAGCAGCCAAGCGGCGGGACAACTCTATGGCTACACCTTC
- | TRBJ1-1 | - | TRBV3-1/TRBV3-2 | CASSLAGAEAFF | TGTGCCAGCAGCCTAGCGGGGGCTGAAGCTTTCTTT
- | TRBJ1-1 | - | TRBV19 | CASSFGRGNTEAFF | TGTGCCAGTAGTTTCGGACGGGGGAACACTGAAGCTTTCTTT
- | TRBJ1-5 | TRBD1 | TRBV6-5 | CASRQGRVQPQHF | TGTGCCAGTCGACAGGGGCGAGTTCAGCCCCAGCATTTT
- | TRBJ2-7 | TRBD2 | TRBV5-1 | CASSLGIAGAYEQYF | TGCGCCAGCAGCTTGGGGATAGCGGGGGCCTACGAGCAGTACTTC
- | TRBJ1-6 | - | TRBV3-1/TRBV3-2 | CASSQISVNSPLHF | TGTGCCAGCAGCCAAATCTCGGTTAATTCACCCCTCCACTTT
- | TRBJ1-1 | TRBD1 | TRBV7-8 | CASSKGAGLGTEAFF | TGTGCCAGCAGCAAGGGGGCAGGCTTGGGCACTGAAGCTTTCTTT
few | TRBJ1-6 | - | TRBV4-3 | CASSQDGRLAPLHF | TGCGCCAGCAGCCAAGATGGTCGGTTAGCGCCCCTCCACTTT
few | TRBJ1-6 | - | TRBV2 | CARRTTNSPLHF | TGTGCCAGACGTACTACGAATTCACCCCTCCACTTT
- | TRBJ2-5 | - | TRBV28 | CASRPPLANQETQYF | TGTGCCAGCAGGCCCCCGCTAGCGAACCAAGAGACCCAGTACTTC
- | TRBJ1-5 | - | TRBV28 | CASSLTVPGNQPQHF | TGTGCCAGCAGTTTAACAGTGCCGGGGAACCAGCCCCAGCATTTT
- | TRBJ1-5 | - | TRBV11-2 | CASSPDRNQPQHF | TGTGCCAGCAGCCCTGACAGAAATCAGCCCCAGCATTTT
once | TRBJ2-1 | - | TRBV5-8 | CASNGGLSYNEQFF | TGTGCCAGCAATGGGGGGCTTTCCTACAATGAGCAGTTCTTC
once | TRBJ1-1 | - | TRBV15 | CATSRGYNTEAFF | TGTGCCACCAGCAGAGGATATAACACTGAAGCTTTCTTT
- | TRBJ1-5 | - | TRBV6-5 | CASSYSRRSVQPQHF | TGTGCCAGCAGTTACTCGAGGAGGTCAGTTCAGCCCCAGCATTTT
- | TRBJ1-5 | - | TRBV11-2 | CASSLGQNQPQHF | TGTGCCAGCAGCCTGGGACAAAATCAGCCCCAGCATTTT
- | TRBJ1-6 | - | TRBV4-2 | CASSQGAAQDYSPLHF | TGTGCCAGCAGCCAAGGCGCGGCCCAGGATTATTCACCCCTCCACTTT
- | TRBJ2-5 | - | TRBV7-7 | CASSLYEGLETQYF | TGTGCTAGCAGCTTATATGAGGGACTAGAGACCCAGTACTTC
- | TRBJ2-7 | - | TRBV21-1 | CASSKFRPPDSYEQYF | TGTGCCAGCAGCAAATTTCGACCCCCCGACTCCTACGAGCAGTACTTC
once | TRBJ2-5 | - | TRBV30 | CAWSGAAIRETQYF | TGTGCCTGGAGTGGTGCGGCCATCCGGGAGACCCAGTACTTC
- | TRBJ2-3 | - | TRBV6-1 | CASSEWDSTDTQYF | TGTGCCAGCAGTGAATGGGACAGCACAGATACGCAGTATTTT
- | TRBJ2-1 | TRBD2 | TRBV11-3 | CASSLSSGNRNEQFF | TGTGCCAGCAGCTTATCTAGCGGGAATCGGAATGAGCAGTTCTTC
- | TRBJ1-2 | - | TRBV4-2 | CASSHPPGQREGNGYTF | TGTGCCAGCAGCCATCCTCCCGGACAGAGGGAGGGTAACGGCTACACCTTC
few | TRBJ2-3 | - | TRBV4-2 | CASSQDRAGARDTQYF | TGTGCCAGCAGCCAAGATCGAGCGGGTGCCAGAGATACGCAGTATTTT
- | TRBJ2-3 | - | TRBV5-1 | CASSLVGRAGTDTQYF | TGCGCCAGCAGCTTGGTCGGGCGGGCGGGCACAGATACGCAGTATTTT
- | TRBJ2-6 | - | TRBV19 | CASRGAAGANVLTF | TGTGCCAGTAGAGGGGCGGCTGGGGCCAACGTCCTGACTTTC
once | TRBJ1-2 | - | TRBV11-2 | CASSLSYGTGTAIYTF | TGTGCCAGCAGCCTCAGTTATGGGACTGGGACCGCCATCTACACCTTC
- | TRBJ1-2 | - | TRBV19 | CASSIQGYGYTF | TGTGCCAGTAGTATACAGGGCTATGGCTACACCTTC
once | TRBJ1-1 | TRBD1 | TRBV10-3 | CATTQTGGVGTEAFF | TGTGCCACCACTCAAACAGGGGGCGTTGGGACTGAAGCTTTCTTT